This is a list of T cell receptor beta chains from one sample in a study of blood T cells in healthy people across ages. TCRdb recomputed calls from the 5' RACE reads with MiXCR, one row per CDR3 protein. The sample yields approximately 600,000 distinct CDR3 sequences, 58% seen once. Sequencing was carried out using blood. Receptor source: a man aged 60 to 69 in good health. Both conserved end residues are part of each CDR3.

CDR3 length: 17; V gene: TRBV9; CDR3 protein: CASSVGFGTDRSYEQYF
CDR3 length: 14; V gene: TRBV5-1; CDR3 protein: CARQKEGRSYEQYF
CDR3 length: 16; V gene: TRBV14; CDR3 protein: CASSQIMGQGNSPLHF
CDR3 length: 14; V gene: TRBV2; CDR3 protein: CASSERGSPNIQYF
CDR3 length: 14; V gene: TRBV5-8; CDR3 protein: CASSLGSGRETQYF
CDR3 length: 13; V gene: TRBV12-3/TRBV12-4; CDR3 protein: CASSIVGTDTQYF
CDR3 length: 13; V gene: TRBV7-2; CDR3 protein: CASSPTGLGAEFF
CDR3 length: 12; V gene: TRBV3-1; CDR3 protein: CASMDTLYEQYF
CDR3 length: 14; V gene: TRBV2; CDR3 protein: CASRTDRGNSPLHF
CDR3 length: 14; V gene: TRBV20-1; CDR3 protein: CSARRGGAYNEQFF
CDR3 length: 19; V gene: TRBV12-3/TRBV12-4; CDR3 protein: CASSLYGPTSGVLGNIQYF
CDR3 length: 12; V gene: TRBV5-4; CDR3 protein: CASSTNGYEQYF
CDR3 length: 18; V gene: TRBV12-3/TRBV12-4; CDR3 protein: CASSPRRRDRGFYNEQFF
CDR3 length: 15; V gene: TRBV7-9; CDR3 protein: CASSLSRGPQDTQYF
CDR3 length: 14; V gene: TRBV5-1; CDR3 protein: CASSIQGAQGEQYF
CDR3 length: 14; V gene: TRBV3-1; CDR3 protein: CASSQGTSGMGQFF
CDR3 length: 12; V gene: TRBV20-1; CDR3 protein: CSAPGSPGGYTF
CDR3 length: 14; V gene: TRBV2; CDR3 protein: CASRPDRPNNEQFF
CDR3 length: 16; V gene: TRBV20-1; CDR3 protein: CSARAPSTANRETQYF
CDR3 length: 14; V gene: TRBV6-5; CDR3 protein: CASSYDSSNYGYTF
CDR3 length: 15; V gene: TRBV21-1; CDR3 protein: CASVGCQWVRYGYTF
CDR3 length: 16; V gene: TRBV12-3/TRBV12-4; CDR3 protein: CASSYGPGTGAYEQYF